These 11 T cell receptor beta chains originate from one sample sequenced in a study of T-cell reconstitution after alpha-beta-depleted transplantation in children. Unique molecular identifiers were incorporated into the prepared TCRbeta library. TCRdb processed the PCR reads anew with MiXCR; each CDR3 protein has one entry. Of a few hundred thousand distinct CDR3 sequences in the sample, approximately 11% were seen once. The specimen comprised PBMCs from the stem cell graft donor, sampled from the stem cell graft. These receptors were collected from a human donor who donated a stem cell graft to a child with acute myeloid leukemia.

This clonotype turned up a few times. The chain combines TRBV7-9 with TRBJ2-7; possible D gene TRBD1, 5 bases. This CDR3 contains 13 residues. Trimming shortened V by 8 bases and J by 0 bases, and 11 bases separated the two germline ends. Looked up from germline, CDR1 is SEHNR and CDR2 is FQNEAQ (reference sequence). CDR3 nucleotides: TGTGCCAGCGGGGCTCCCAACTCCTACGAGCAGTACGTC. Translation gives CASGAPNSYEQYV.

The chain carries TRBV7-9 and TRBJ2-1, with 9 bases that match TRBD1. The V and J ends lost 6 bases and 8 bases, in that order; junction bases with no gene match: 8. The CDR3 is 14 amino acids. Germline-derived CDR1 and CDR2 are SEHNR and FQNEAQ (reference sequence). CDR3 protein: CASSSGTGLDEQFF. The CDR3, as DNA: TGTGCCAGCAGTTCCGGGACAGGGTTGGATGAGCAGTTCTTC.

This clonotype was observed a handful of times. This chain joins TRBV20-1 and TRBJ2-5, with D unresolved. The CDR3 extends over 13 amino acids. With 3 bases removed from V and 5 bases from J, the gap between germline ends came to 13 bases. CDR1 is DFQATT, CDR2 SNEGSKA, per germline (reference sequence). The CDR3 DNA follows: TGCAGTGCTAGCTGGGGAACGGGCGAGACCCAGTACTTC. Encoded protein: CSASWGTGETQYF.

This clonotype occurred a few times. V is TRBV5-1 and J is TRBJ1-1, with D possibly TRBD1 on 5 matching bases. The CDR3 extends over 15 amino acids. Germline values: CDR1 SGHRS, CDR2 YFSETQ. With 2 bases removed from V and 2 bases from J, the gap between germline ends came to 13 bases. For the CDR3, the DNA is TGCGCCAGCAGCTTCTTAAATACAGGAAACACTGAAGCTTTCTTT. Translated: CASSFLNTGNTEAFF.

The chain joins TRBV6-1 to TRBJ2-1; 8 bases align to TRBD1. V shed 7 bases and J 2 bases; nucleotides not matched to a gene: 4. The CDR3 has 14 amino acids. CDR1 is MNHNS and CDR2 is SASEGT in the germline V gene. The CDR3 sequence is CASKGQGTYNEQFF. CDR3 DNA: TGTGCCAGCAAAGGACAGGGCACCTACAATGAGCAGTTCTTC.

The chain links TRBV12-3 or TRBV12-4 to TRBJ1-3; TRBD1 matches 10 bases. Trimming removed 5 bases from V and 0 bases from J; junction bases left unmatched: 7. The CDR3 length is 17 residues. The CDR3: CASSIPGTGASGNTIYF. The CDR3 DNA reads as TGTGCCAGCAGTATCCCCGGGACAGGGGCCTCTGGAAACACCATATATTTT.

This chain links TRBV12-3 or TRBV12-4 with TRBJ1-1; a possible D gene is TRBD1 (5 bases). With 5 bases removed from V and 2 bases from J, the gap between germline ends came to 12 bases. The CDR3 extends over 14 amino acids. The chain's CDR3 is CASSQDTFNTEAFF. The CDR3 coding sequence is TGTGCCAGCAGTCAGGACACCTTTAACACTGAAGCTTTCTTT.

This clonotype appeared a few times. V is TRBV7-2 and J is TRBJ1-6, with 9 bases lining up with TRBD1. There are 15 residues in the CDR3. The V gene end was trimmed by 5 bases and the J gene end by 5 bases; junction bases not matched to a gene: 4. Germline values: CDR1 SGHTA, CDR2 FQGNSA. The CDR3 coding sequence is TGTGCCAGCAGCATCGGACAGGGGAATAATTCACCCCTCCACTTT. Protein sequence: CASSIGQGNNSPLHF.

In its sample, this clonotype was seen a few times. This chain connects TRBV10-3 to TRBJ1-6, with no clear D. Trimming removed 6 bases at V and 3 bases at J, with 18 bases between. Germline V gene sequence: CDR1 ENHRY, CDR2 SYGVKD. The CDR3 spans 17 residues. The CDR3 region is CAISGIARAGYNSPLHF. CDR3 DNA sequence: TGTGCCATCAGCGGGATTGCGAGGGCAGGCTATAATTCACCCCTCCACTTT.

This clonotype was seen more than once but under ten times. This rearrangement joins TRBV20-1 to TRBJ2-7; 9 bases fit TRBD1. With V trimmed by 5 bases and J by 5 bases, 10 bases remained unmatched. The germline gives CDR1 DFQATT, CDR2 SNEGSKA (reference sequence). This CDR3 is 14 amino acids long. The DNA for the CDR3 is TGCAGTGCTCACGCCGGGACAGGGAGCCACGAGCAGTACTTC. Translating gives CSAHAGTGSHEQYF.

This clonotype was counted a few times. The chain links TRBV19 to TRBJ1-6; D not resolved. The CDR3 runs 15 residues. The germline V gene encodes CDR1 LNHDA and CDR2 SQIVND (reference sequence). Trimming left V 5 bases short and J 9 bases short, with 17 bases between. The CDR3 region is CASSFGRGSASPLHF. The DNA for the CDR3 is TGTGCCAGTAGTTTTGGCCGCGGATCGGCTTCACCCCTCCACTTT.